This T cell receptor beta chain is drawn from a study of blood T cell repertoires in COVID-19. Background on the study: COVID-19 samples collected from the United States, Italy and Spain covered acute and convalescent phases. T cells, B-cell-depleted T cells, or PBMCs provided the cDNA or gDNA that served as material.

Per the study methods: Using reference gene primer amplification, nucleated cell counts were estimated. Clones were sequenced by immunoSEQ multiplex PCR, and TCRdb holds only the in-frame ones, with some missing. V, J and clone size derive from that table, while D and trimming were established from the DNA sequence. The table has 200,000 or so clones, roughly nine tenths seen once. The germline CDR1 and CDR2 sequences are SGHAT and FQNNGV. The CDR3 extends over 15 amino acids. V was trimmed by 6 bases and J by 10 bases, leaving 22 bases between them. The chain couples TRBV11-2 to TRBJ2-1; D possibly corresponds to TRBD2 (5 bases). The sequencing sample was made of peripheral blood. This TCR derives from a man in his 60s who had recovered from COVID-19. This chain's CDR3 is CASSPLEKRQKEQFF. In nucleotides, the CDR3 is TGTGCCAGCAGTCCTCTAGAGAAGCGGCAGAAAGAGCAGTTCTTC.